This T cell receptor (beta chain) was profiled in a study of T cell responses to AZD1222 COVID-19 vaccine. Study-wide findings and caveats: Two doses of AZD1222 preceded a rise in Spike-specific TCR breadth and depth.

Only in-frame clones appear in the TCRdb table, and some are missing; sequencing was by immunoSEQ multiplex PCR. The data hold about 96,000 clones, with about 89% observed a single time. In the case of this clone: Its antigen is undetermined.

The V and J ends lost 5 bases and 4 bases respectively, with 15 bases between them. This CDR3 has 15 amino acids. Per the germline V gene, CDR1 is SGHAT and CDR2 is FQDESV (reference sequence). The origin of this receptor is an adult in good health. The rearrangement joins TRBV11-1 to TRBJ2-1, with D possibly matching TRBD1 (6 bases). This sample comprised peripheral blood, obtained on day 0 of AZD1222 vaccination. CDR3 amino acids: CASSKTDSGYNEQFF. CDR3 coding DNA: TGTGCCAGCAGCAAGACGGACAGCGGATACAATGAGCAGTTCTTC.